This note documents a single TCR beta chain sequence. The V gene end was trimmed by 8 bases and the J gene end by 1 base; junction bases not matched to a gene: 13. Germline V gene sequence: CDR1 MNHEY, CDR2 SMNVEV (reference sequence). The CDR3 has 16 residues. The PCR ran on 60 Vbeta and 13 Jbeta primers. The assay was immunoSEQ multiplex PCR, and TCRdb's table has in-frame clones only and misses some. This sample has 97,000 or so clones, with approximately 87% found just once. This record belongs to a study of cytomegalovirus exposure and HLA in healthy donors. This TCR came from a man aged 35 to 55 in good health and CMV-seronegative. Input material: PBMCs. The V and J genes are TRBV27 and TRBJ2-5; 7 nucleotides agree with TRBD1. As DNA, the CDR3 is TGTGCCAGCGCCGATCCGACAGGGCCGTTCCAAGAGACCCAGTACTTC. This sequence encodes CASADPTGPFQETQYF.